The subject of this entry is one T cell receptor (beta chain). The V end lost 8 bases, the J end lost 7 bases, and 12 bases lay between the germline ends. Germline values: CDR1 MNHEY, CDR2 SVGAGI. This CDR3 contains 13 residues. The sample originates from a study of blood T cell repertoires in COVID-19. Overall study: PBMCs, B-cell-depleted T cells, or T cells were the source of the cDNA or gDNA that made up the material.

The Seattle patients, enrolled during active infection, were followed longitudinally. As handled by the study authors: Reference gene primer amplification gave nucleated cell count estimates. Measured with immunoSEQ multiplex PCR; TCRdb has only the in-frame clones, and not every one. V, J and clone size derive from that table, while D and trimming were established from the DNA sequence. The sample holds 430,000 or so clones; around nine tenths are singletons and the top ten take 0.7% to 1%. The chain carries TRBV6-5 and TRBJ1-6; D remains ambiguous. Sequencing was performed on peripheral blood. The clonotype originates from a man in his late teens or twenties with COVID-19, enrolled during active disease. CDR3 protein: CASRRVGNSPLHF. CDR3 coding DNA: TGTGCCAGCCGTCGGGTAGGCAATTCACCCCTCCACTTT.